These 30 T cell receptor beta chains came from one sample sequenced in a study of T cells in localized non-small cell lung cancer. The method was immunoSEQ multiplex PCR; TCRdb's version includes in-frame clones alone and lacks a portion of them. The sample holds about 24,000 clones; around 87% are singletons and the top ten take 5.5% to 6.5%. Sequenced material: PBMCs, taken before any cancer treatment. Receptors originate from a man aged 40 to 70 with stage II lung adenocarcinoma.

The V gene is TRBV28, the J gene TRBJ1-2, with 7 nucleotides matching TRBD1. CDR1 and CDR2 from the germline V gene are MDHEN and SYDVKM. Germline trimming cut 7 bases from V and 1 base from J; bases unmatched to any gene: 12. The CDR3 contains 16 residues. The CDR3 sequence: CASTGPTGDYNYGYTF. CDR3 sequence (DNA): TGTGCCAGCACGGGCCCCACAGGGGATTATAACTATGGCTACACCTTC.

The rearrangement links TRBV5-5 to TRBJ2-7; tentatively, D is TRBD1 or TRBD2 (6 bases each). This CDR3 has 16 residues. CDR1 SGHKS and CDR2 YYEKEE come from the germline V gene (reference sequence). Trimming took off 0 bases at V and 4 bases at J, with 17 bases between the two ends. CDR3 in amino acids: CASSLAVGGGLYEQYF. The CDR3 nucleotides read TGTGCCAGCAGCTTGGCCGTCGGAGGGGGACTTTACGAGCAGTACTTC.

This clone occurred a few times. The chain has TRBV2 and TRBJ2-7; no clear D gene. The germline V gene encodes CDR1 SNHLY and CDR2 FYNNEI. The length of the CDR3 is 13 residues. The V and J ends lost 6 bases and 2 bases respectively, with 11 bases between them. The CDR3 loop is CASRRIPTYEQYF. As DNA, the CDR3 is TGTGCCAGCAGGCGAATACCGACCTACGAGCAGTACTTC.

The chain combines TRBV18 with TRBJ2-5; D is possibly TRBD1 (6 bases). The CDR3 is made up of 14 amino acids. Germline V gene sequence: CDR1 KGHSH, CDR2 LQKENI. V gave up 6 bases and J gave up 1 base, with 12 bases separating them. CDR3 nucleotides: TGTGCCAGCTCTCATGGACAGAGCCAAGAGACCCAGTACTTC. Translation gives CASSHGQSQETQYF.

The CDR3 is CASSLAGGYTF. The CDR3 DNA reads as TGTGCCAGCAGCTTGGCAGGCGGCTACACCTTC. The chain recombines TRBV5-4 with TRBJ1-2; D uncertain. CDR3 length equals 11 residues. The V end was cut by 0 bases, the J end by 8 bases, with 5 bases between. The germline V gene encodes CDR1 SGHNT and CDR2 YYREEE (reference sequence). Full variable domain (outside the CDR3, taken from reference TRBV5-4 and TRBJ1-2): ETGVTQSPTHLIKTRGQQVTLRCSSQSGHNTVSWYQQALGQGPQFIFQYYREEENGRGNFPPRFSGLQFPNYSSELNVNALELDDSALYLCASSLAGGYTFGSGTRLTVV.

The V call is TRBV5-1, the J call TRBJ1-2; D is perhaps TRBD1 (5 bases). V lost 5 bases to trimming and J lost 1 base, with 12 bases between them. Looked up from germline, CDR1 is SGHRS and CDR2 is YFSETQ. The CDR3 is 14 amino acids. This CDR3 is CASRFGALNYGYTF. DNA for the CDR3: TGCGCCAGCAGATTTGGGGCCCTTAACTATGGCTACACCTTC.

This chain joins TRBV30 and TRBJ1-2, with a possible D match to TRBD1 (5 bases). The CDR3 consists of 13 residues. V gave up 3 bases and J gave up 7 bases, with 15 bases separating them. Germline-derived CDR1 and CDR2 are GTSNPN and SVGIG (reference sequence). CDR3 in DNA: TGTGCCTGGAGCGGGACCGAACTTATTGGCTACACCTTC. Translating gives CAWSGTELIGYTF. The whole variable domain, remainder taken from reference TRBV30 and TRBJ1-2, is SQTIHQWPATLVQPVGSPLSLECTVEGTSNPNLYWYRQAAGRGLQLLFYSVGIGQISSEVPQNLSASRPQDRQFILSSKKLLLSDSGFYLCAWSGTELIGYTFGSGTRLTVV.

The CDR3 reads CAWSYTVLGKNIQYF. The CDR3 DNA reads TGTGCCTGGAGTTACACAGTACTAGGGAAAAACATTCAGTACTTC. The chain joins TRBV30 to TRBJ2-4; D is possibly TRBD2 (5 bases). The CDR3 has 15 residues. V was trimmed by 2 bases and J by 4 bases, leaving 15 bases between them. Germline assignment: CDR1 GTSNPN and CDR2 SVGIG (reference sequence).

This clone was detected only once. The gene calls are TRBV7-9 and TRBJ2-7; a weak D match, TRBD2 (6 bases). Trimming cost V 4 bases and J 3 bases, with 16 bases left between them. Germline CDR1 is SEHNR and CDR2 is FQNEAQ (reference sequence). The CDR3 length is 15 residues. CDR3 region: CASSSEGGDFYEQYF. CDR3 coding DNA: TGTGCCAGCAGCTCGGAGGGTGGGGACTTCTACGAGCAGTACTTC.

This clone has only a few counts. This chain joins TRBV2 and TRBJ2-1, with a tentative D call TRBD1 (6 bases). The CDR3 spans 12 residues. V lost 6 bases and J lost 7, with 10 bases in between. Germline V gives CDR1 SNHLY, CDR2 FYNNEI. Here the CDR3 DNA reads TGTGCCAGCAGCATAGACAGGAATGAGCAGTTCTTC. Protein sequence: CASSIDRNEQFF.

This clone was picked up one time. The V gene is TRBV28, the J gene TRBJ1-4, with D maybe TRBD1 (6 bases). The CDR3 extends over 15 amino acids. The germline V gene encodes CDR1 MDHEN and CDR2 SYDVKM. V dropped 6 bases and J dropped 2 bases, with 13 bases sitting between them. The CDR3 coding sequence is TGTGCCAGCAGCAATCCTCAGGGGACTAATGAAAAACTGTTTTTT. It translates to CASSNPQGTNEKLFF.

The rearrangement links TRBV5-1 to TRBJ1-1, with D uncertain. The germline V gene encodes CDR1 SGHRS and CDR2 YFSETQ. This CDR3 is 11 amino acids long. V was trimmed by 5 bases and J by 11 bases, leaving 13 bases between them. In DNA form, the CDR3 reads TGCGCCAGCAGTCCGCAAGGGTGCGCTTTCTTT. Translated, it gives CASSPQGCAFF.

The V and J genes are TRBV5-1 and TRBJ2-5; tentatively, D is TRBD1 (6 bases). With 0 bases removed from V and 1 base from J, the gap between germline ends came to 13 bases. Germline values: CDR1 SGHRS, CDR2 YFSETQ. The CDR3 runs 16 residues. The CDR3 region is CASSLAGDGGQETQYF. CDR3 in DNA: TGCGCCAGCAGCTTGGCAGGGGATGGTGGCCAAGAGACCCAGTACTTC.

The chain couples TRBV25-1 to TRBJ2-7; 7 bases are shared with TRBD2. After removal of 3 bases from V and 0 bases from J, the junction contained 5 bases not matched to a gene. The CDR3 is 15 residues long. Germline V gene data show CDR1 as MGHDK and CDR2 as SYGVNS. The CDR3 reads CASSDGGSSSYEQYF. CDR3 sequence (DNA): TGTGCCAGCAGTGACGGGGGGAGTTCCTCCTACGAGCAGTACTTC.

The chain employs TRBV28 and TRBJ1-4; D is perhaps TRBD1 (5 bases). Germline lookup yields CDR1 MDHEN and CDR2 SYDVKM. CDR3 length equals 15 residues. Trimming pared 5 bases from V and 5 bases from J, leaving 15 bases between. The DNA of the CDR3 is TGTGCCAGCAGTCGAGGTGGGCAGGGAAATGAAAAACTGTTTTTT. Its translation: CASSRGGQGNEKLFF.

The rearrangement joins TRBV28 to TRBJ2-1; D is possibly TRBD2 (7 bases). There are 20 residues in the CDR3. Between the trimmed V and J ends, which lost 4 bases and 4 bases, there was a span of 29 bases. Germline CDR1 reads MDHEN; CDR2 reads SYDVKM. The CDR3 DNA reads TGTGCCAGCAGTTCAGTTCGGAGGGGGGGGCCTTTATCGGAGTACAATGAGCAGTTCTTC. It yields the protein CASSSVRRGGPLSEYNEQFF.

The chain employs TRBV5-8 and TRBJ2-3, with unresolved D. The germline V gene encodes CDR1 SGHTS and CDR2 YDEGEE. V lost 4 bases, J lost 9 bases, and 12 bases lay in between. The CDR3 runs to 12 residues. CDR3 sequence: CASSPQGLTQYF. In nucleotides, the CDR3 is TGTGCCAGCAGCCCTCAAGGCCTCACGCAGTATTTT.

The rearrangement joins TRBV5-1 to TRBJ1-3; D not resolved. V was shortened by 0 bases and J by 4 bases, with 5 bases between the two germline ends. The germline V gene encodes CDR1 SGHRS and CDR2 YFSETQ. The CDR3 length is 13 residues. DNA of the CDR3: TGCGCCAGCAGCTTGGGAACGGGAAACACCATATATTTT. It is translated as CASSLGTGNTIYF.

The rearrangement joins TRBV6-5 to TRBJ2-7; D might be TRBD2 (6 bases). Trimming removed 0 bases from V and 6 bases from J, with 15 bases in between. The CDR3 extends over 15 amino acids. Germline assignment: CDR1 MNHEY and CDR2 SVGAGI. CDR3 loop: CASSYSTLRRGEQYF. Here the CDR3 DNA reads TGTGCCAGCAGTTACTCGACTCTCAGGAGGGGCGAGCAGTACTTC.

The rearrangement uses TRBV11-3 and TRBJ2-7; D gene uncertain. V shed 2 bases and J shed 2 bases, with 4 bases lying between them. CDR1 is SGHNT and CDR2 is YENEEA in the germline V gene. The CDR3 runs to 12 residues. The CDR3 region is CASSLRPYEQYF. The DNA for the CDR3 is TGTGCCAGCAGCTTAAGGCCCTACGAGCAGTACTTC. The full variable domain, its missing parts supplied by reference TRBV11-3 and TRBJ2-7, is EAGVVQSPRYKIIEKKQPVAFWCNPISGHNTLYWYLQNLGQGPELLIRYENEEAVDDSQLPKDRFSAERLKGVDSTLKIQPAELGDSAVYLCASSLRPYEQYFGPGTRLTVT.

The rearrangement links TRBV28 to TRBJ1-3; D is unclear. CDR3 length: 16 residues. Germline loops: CDR1 MDHEN, CDR2 SYDVKM. Trimming cost V 4 bases and J 0 bases, with 13 bases left between them. CDR3 sequence reads: CASSSPQVYSGNTIYF. CDR3 coding DNA: TGTGCCAGCAGTTCCCCTCAAGTTTACTCTGGAAACACCATATATTTT.

The chain links TRBV6-1 to TRBJ1-6; a weak D match, TRBD1 (5 bases). V was clipped by 8 bases and J by 4 bases, with 12 bases between them. CDR3 length: 14 amino acids. Looked up from germline, CDR1 is MNHNS and CDR2 is SASEGT. Here the CDR3 DNA reads TGTGCCAGCCGGGACTTGACTTATAATTCACCCCTCCACTTT. This sequence encodes CASRDLTYNSPLHF.

This sequence joins TRBV25-1 and TRBJ1-5; D gene unclear. This CDR3 has 14 residues. The V gene lost 1 base and the J gene lost 1 base, with 5 bases spanning the gap. Germline V CDR1 and CDR2: MGHDK, SYGVNS. The CDR3 region has the DNA TGTGCCAGCAGTGAATTTGGGAGCAATCAGCCCCAGCATTTT. Translated, it gives CASSEFGSNQPQHF.

This chain links TRBV11-3 with TRBJ1-4, with a tentative D call TRBD1 (6 bases). Germline V lookup: CDR1 SGHNT, CDR2 YENEEA. V lost 4 bases and J lost 4, with 19 bases in between. The CDR3 covers 17 residues. The CDR3 here is CASSSEKAGQINEKLFF. CDR3 DNA sequence: TGTGCCAGCAGCTCCGAAAAGGCAGGACAGATTAATGAAAAACTGTTTTTT.

The chain uses TRBV19 and TRBJ2-3; 7 bases are a match to TRBD1. The CDR3 contains 17 residues. The junction had 8 bases not matched to a gene; V was cut back by 0 bases and J by 2 bases. In germline, CDR1 is LNHDA, CDR2 SQIVND (reference sequence). In DNA, the CDR3 is TGTGCCAGTAGTATAGATCCGGACAGGCCGTTCACAGATACGCAGTATTTT. It yields the protein CASSIDPDRPFTDTQYF.

This clone has only one observation. The chain joins TRBV6-1 to TRBJ2-1, with D unclear. This CDR3 spans 12 amino acids. Germline CDR1 and CDR2: MNHNS and SASEGT. The germline V and J ends were trimmed by 8 bases and 9 bases, with 14 bases remaining between them. The CDR3 is CASGQTAFEQFF. The CDR3 bases are TGTGCCAGCGGCCAAACGGCTTTTGAGCAGTTCTTC.

This clone appeared once. This chain joins TRBV7-6 and TRBJ2-1; D is uncertain. The CDR3 contains 16 residues. Germline V gene lookup returns CDR1 SGHVS and CDR2 FNYEAQ. V lost 4 bases to trimming and J lost 10 bases, with 23 bases between them. CDR3 in DNA: TGTGCCAGCAGCTCGCCCCCCTGGACGTCGCGTCACGAGCAGTTCTTC. The encoded protein is CASSSPPWTSRHEQFF.

This chain joins TRBV5-1 and TRBJ2-5; possibly TRBD2 for D (6 bases). The CDR3 contains 16 residues. Trimming removed 5 bases from V and 5 bases from J, with 22 bases in between. Looked up from germline, CDR1 is SGHRS and CDR2 is YFSETQ. CDR3 loop: CASSEGAGPQGETQYF. The CDR3, as DNA: TGCGCCAGCAGTGAGGGTGCGGGACCCCAGGGCGAGACCCAGTACTTC.

The chain uses TRBV19 and TRBJ1-1; TRBD1 is a possible D gene (5 bases). The CDR3 length is 13 residues. V lost 5 bases and J 0 bases, leaving 7 bases between the germline ends. Germline-derived CDR1 and CDR2 are LNHDA and SQIVND (reference sequence). The CDR3 nucleotides read TGTGCCAGTAGTGAGGGACTGAACACTGAAGCTTTCTTT. It specifies CASSEGLNTEAFF. Drawing the rest from reference TRBV19 and TRBJ1-1, the complete variable domain is DGGITQSPKYLFRKEGQNVTLSCEQNLNHDAMYWYRQDPGQGLRLIYYSQIVNDFQKGDIAEGYSVSREKKESFPLTVTSAQKNPTAFYLCASSEGLNTEAFFGQGTRLTVV.

The chain links TRBV9 to TRBJ2-2; TRBD2 aligns across 8 bases. The CDR3 runs to 15 residues. Germline assignment: CDR1 SGDLS and CDR2 YYNGEE. The V gene end was trimmed by 3 bases and the J gene end by 4 bases; junction bases not matched to a gene: 5. The CDR3 region has the DNA TGTGCCAGCAGCGGAATAGCGGGAACCACCGGGGAGCTGTTTTTT. Amino acids: CASSGIAGTTGELFF.